The 5 T cell receptor beta chains listed next were all sequenced from one sample in a study of tumor-infiltrating lymphocytes in primary liver carcinoma. Investigators took RNA and DNA out together from 20-30 mg of unsorted bulk tissue. The researchers produced TCR beta cDNA from around 500 ng total RNA with a constant-region primer. Nested multiplex PCR, run for three rounds with slightly modified ARM-PCR, yielded TCR beta libraries. Primers for the first two PCR rounds were TRBV1-TRBV30 forward primers and a C-beta reverse primer (roughly 9 cycles per round). One entry per CDR3 protein results from TCRdb running MiXCR on the multiplex PCR reads. The data contain over 40,000 distinct CDR3 sequences, roughly 80% of them singletons. Sequenced: liver tumor tissue from sampling region 5. The subset: tumor region T5, tumor centre. These receptors originate from a man aged 40-55 years with primary liver carcinoma and hepatitis B virus infection.

About this clonotype: No conserved phenylalanine or tryptophan is present at the end of the CDR3, so a read error is the likely explanation. No DNA is shown, since the ends of the CDR3 on it are uncertain; the CDR3 is the one TCRdb lists. V is TRBV5-1 and J is TRBJ2-4; TRBD1, the table's D call, was not compared with the DNA. The V gene's germline CDR1 is SGHRS and CDR2 YFSETQ. From its first to its last residue, the CDR3 has 14 amino acids. The CDR3 loop is CANSLGDRGNSEYL.

Concerning this clonotype itself: The conserved phenylalanine or tryptophan is not found at the CDR3 terminus, so this likely reflects a read error. Because the CDR3's place on the DNA is in doubt, the DNA is left out and the CDR3 is given as listed by TCRdb. The chain links TRBV14 to TRBJ2-1; the table names TRBD2, a call not compared with the DNA. The CDR3 has 16 residues if both end residues are counted. Germline V gene lookup returns CDR1 SGHDN and CDR2 FVKESK. CDR3 loop: CASSAVVGWVNNEKFL.

This chain uses TRBV4-2 with TRBJ2-2, with D unresolved. This CDR3 has 13 residues. CDR1 and CDR2 (germline): LGHNA, YNFKEQ. CDR3 nucleotide sequence: TGTGACAGTAGCCAAGATTTGAGCGGGGAGCTGTTTTTT. It specifies CDSSQDLSGELFF.

In its sample, this clonotype was seen once. One end of the junction is discordant with germline, which a read error may explain. The chain employs TRBV6-6 and TRBJ1-1; 9 nucleotides agree with TRBD1. Germline CDR1 and CDR2: MNHNY and SVGAGI (reference sequence). This CDR3 region has 13 residues. The CDR3 region is CASSYTGGTDASF. The CDR3 DNA is TGTGCCAGCAGTTACACAGGGGGCACTGATGCTTCCTTT.

This clonotype showed up many times. This chain links TRBV6-4 with TRBJ2-2, with D tentatively TRBD2 (6 bases). There are 15 residues in the CDR3. Trimming removed 6 bases at V and 3 bases at J, with 14 bases between. The germline V gene has CDR1 MRHNA and CDR2 SNTAGT. The CDR3 here is CASSLRRGDTGELFF. DNA for the CDR3: TGTGCCAGCAGCCTTCGGCGGGGAGACACCGGGGAGCTGTTTTTT.